The rows below give T cell receptor beta chains drawn from one sample of a study of shared clonotypes between healthy human individuals. Libraries were prepared by immunoSEQ multiplex PCR; TCRdb keeps only in-frame clonotypes and omits some of them. The sample lists roughly 650,000 clones; approximately 96% were seen once. Sequenced material: naive CD8+ T cells sorted from blood. Receptor source: a woman aged 25-40 years in good health. Both conserved end residues are part of each CDR3. Fields, in order: clone size, J gene, V gene, D gene, CDR3 protein, CDR3 DNA. A D gene is named only where the DNA matches it firmly. Rows may omit the clone size; those that give it use once, few, many or a size class.

abundance: once; j_gene: TRBJ2-7; v_gene: TRBV19; d_gene: TRBD1; CDR3aa: CASSNLRDSYEQYF; CDR3nt: TGTGCCAGTAGTAACCTCCGGGACAGTTACGAGCAGTACTTC
abundance: .; j_gene: TRBJ2-1; v_gene: TRBV7-9; d_gene: TRBD2; CDR3aa: CASSLALTSRYNEQFF; CDR3nt: TGTGCCAGCAGCTTAGCGCTGACTAGCAGATACAATGAGCAGTTCTTC
abundance: .; j_gene: TRBJ1-1; v_gene: TRBV10-3; d_gene: .; CDR3aa: CAISETRGPEAFF; CDR3nt: TGTGCCATCAGTGAAACCCGAGGACCAGAAGCTTTCTTT
abundance: .; j_gene: TRBJ2-7; v_gene: TRBV27; d_gene: .; CDR3aa: CASSLGGQHTEQYF; CDR3nt: TGTGCCAGCAGTTTGGGGGGACAGCATACGGAGCAGTACTTC
abundance: .; j_gene: TRBJ2-5; v_gene: TRBV5-4; d_gene: .; CDR3aa: CASSSPIANQETQYF; CDR3nt: TGTGCCAGCAGCTCCCCTATTGCGAACCAAGAGACCCAGTACTTC
abundance: .; j_gene: TRBJ2-5; v_gene: TRBV2; d_gene: .; CDR3aa: CASRTGTLTSQETQYF; CDR3nt: TGTGCCAGCAGGACGGGGACCCTGACTAGCCAAGAGACCCAGTACTTC
abundance: few; j_gene: TRBJ1-5; v_gene: TRBV27; d_gene: TRBD1; CDR3aa: CASSSGQGQNQPQHF; CDR3nt: TGTGCCAGCAGTTCAGGACAGGGGCAAAATCAGCCCCAGCATTTT
abundance: .; j_gene: TRBJ2-7; v_gene: TRBV7-3; d_gene: .; CDR3aa: CASSSRPSNTYEQYF; CDR3nt: TGTGCCAGCAGCTCAAGGCCTAGCAATACGTACGAGCAGTACTTC
abundance: few; j_gene: TRBJ1-1; v_gene: TRBV19; d_gene: .; CDR3aa: CARGGKSTEAFF; CDR3nt: TGTGCCAGAGGAGGGAAATCCACTGAAGCTTTCTTT
abundance: .; j_gene: TRBJ2-3; v_gene: TRBV2; d_gene: .; CDR3aa: CASMNGYITDTQYF; CDR3nt: TGTGCCAGCATGAACGGATACATCACAGATACGCAGTATTTT
abundance: .; j_gene: TRBJ2-7; v_gene: TRBV28; d_gene: TRBD1; CDR3aa: CASSLLDRGPAYEQYF; CDR3nt: TGTGCCAGCAGTTTATTGGACAGGGGACCCGCCTACGAGCAGTACTTC
abundance: .; j_gene: TRBJ2-1; v_gene: TRBV11-2; d_gene: TRBD2; CDR3aa: CASSLHRTSGSNEQFF; CDR3nt: TGTGCCAGCAGCCTACATAGGACTAGCGGGAGCAATGAGCAGTTCTTC
abundance: .; j_gene: TRBJ2-3; v_gene: TRBV7-8; d_gene: .; CDR3aa: CASSLIRDAQYF; CDR3nt: TGTGCCAGCAGCTTAATCCGGGACGCGCAGTATTTT
abundance: .; j_gene: TRBJ2-7; v_gene: TRBV28; d_gene: .; CDR3aa: CASSFFGSAYEQYF; CDR3nt: TGTGCCAGCAGTTTCTTTGGCAGTGCCTACGAGCAGTACTTC
abundance: once; j_gene: TRBJ2-3; v_gene: TRBV7-6; d_gene: .; CDR3aa: CASSPRRDTRTDTQYF; CDR3nt: TGTGCCAGCAGCCCCCGAAGGGACACTCGCACAGATACGCAGTATTTT
abundance: .; j_gene: TRBJ2-3; v_gene: TRBV5-1; d_gene: .; CDR3aa: CASSLKGTDTQYF; CDR3nt: TGCGCCAGCAGCTTGAAGGGGACAGATACGCAGTATTTT
abundance: .; j_gene: TRBJ2-3; v_gene: TRBV4-1; d_gene: .; CDR3aa: CASSQDRGITDTQYF; CDR3nt: TGCGCCAGCAGCCAAGATCGCGGGATCACAGATACGCAGTATTTT
abundance: .; j_gene: TRBJ2-7; v_gene: TRBV19; d_gene: .; CDR3aa: CASVTYEQYF; CDR3nt: TGTGCCAGTGTCACTTACGAGCAGTACTTC
abundance: .; j_gene: TRBJ2-7; v_gene: TRBV7-9; d_gene: TRBD2; CDR3aa: CASRPSLAADYEQYF; CDR3nt: TGTGCCAGCAGGCCGTCCCTAGCGGCAGACTACGAGCAGTACTTC
abundance: .; j_gene: TRBJ2-7; v_gene: TRBV27; d_gene: TRBD1; CDR3aa: CASRPTGTGYYEQYF; CDR3nt: TGTGCCAGCAGACCCACCGGGACAGGGTACTACGAGCAGTACTTC
abundance: .; j_gene: TRBJ1-2; v_gene: TRBV28; d_gene: TRBD1; CDR3aa: CASSFRPTGEGYTF; CDR3nt: TGTGCCAGCAGTTTCCGCCCGACAGGGGAAGGCTACACCTTC
abundance: once; j_gene: TRBJ2-7; v_gene: TRBV9; d_gene: TRBD2; CDR3aa: CASSVDGGAVSSYEQYF; CDR3nt: TGTGCCAGCAGCGTAGACGGGGGGGCGGTGAGCTCCTACGAGCAGTACTTC
abundance: .; j_gene: TRBJ2-7; v_gene: TRBV6-1; d_gene: TRBD1; CDR3aa: CASSDRAGQGPPRSLEQYF; CDR3nt: TGTGCCAGCAGTGATCGGGCGGGACAGGGCCCTCCGCGCTCTCTCGAGCAGTACTTC
abundance: .; j_gene: TRBJ1-5; v_gene: TRBV28; d_gene: .; CDR3aa: CASRGFGNQPQHF; CDR3nt: TGTGCCAGCAGGGGTTTTGGCAATCAGCCCCAGCATTTT
abundance: .; j_gene: TRBJ2-1; v_gene: TRBV19; d_gene: TRBD2; CDR3aa: CASTTSGNEQFF; CDR3nt: TGTGCCAGTACCACTAGCGGCAATGAGCAGTTCTTC
abundance: .; j_gene: TRBJ2-7; v_gene: TRBV11-3; d_gene: TRBD1; CDR3aa: CASSNRDRVDEQYF; CDR3nt: TGTGCCAGCAGCAACCGGGACAGGGTCGACGAGCAGTACTTC
abundance: .; j_gene: TRBJ1-2; v_gene: TRBV9; d_gene: .; CDR3aa: CASSGPQGRVGYGYTF; CDR3nt: TGTGCCAGCAGCGGTCCACAGGGAAGGGTAGGCTATGGCTACACCTTC
abundance: .; j_gene: TRBJ1-2; v_gene: TRBV27; d_gene: .; CDR3aa: CASSAGVNYGYTF; CDR3nt: TGTGCCAGCAGCGCCGGGGTTAACTATGGCTACACCTTC
abundance: .; j_gene: TRBJ1-2; v_gene: TRBV19; d_gene: TRBD1; CDR3aa: CASSPRTGRTNYGYTF; CDR3nt: TGTGCCAGTAGTCCAAGGACAGGACGAACTAACTATGGCTACACCTTC
abundance: .; j_gene: TRBJ2-1; v_gene: TRBV7-6; d_gene: .; CDR3aa: CASSLKLYNEQFF; CDR3nt: TGTGCCAGCAGCTTAAAACTTTACAATGAGCAGTTCTTC
abundance: once; j_gene: TRBJ2-7; v_gene: TRBV28; d_gene: .; CDR3aa: CASSLLATYEQYF; CDR3nt: TGTGCCAGCAGTTTATTAGCAACCTACGAGCAGTACTTC
abundance: .; j_gene: TRBJ2-1; v_gene: TRBV7-8; d_gene: TRBD2; CDR3aa: CASSLVLAGGPVNEQFF; CDR3nt: TGTGCCAGCAGCTTAGTACTAGCGGGAGGGCCGGTAAATGAGCAGTTCTTC
abundance: .; j_gene: TRBJ2-2; v_gene: TRBV10-1; d_gene: TRBD1; CDR3aa: CASSLDRGPGELFF; CDR3nt: TGCGCCAGCAGTCTTGACAGGGGGCCCGGGGAGCTGTTTTTT
abundance: .; j_gene: TRBJ1-1; v_gene: TRBV6-5; d_gene: .; CDR3aa: CASSYSGQEAFF; CDR3nt: TGTGCCAGCAGTTACTCGGGGCAGGAAGCTTTCTTT
abundance: .; j_gene: TRBJ2-5; v_gene: TRBV27; d_gene: .; CDR3aa: CASSAGIGGQETQYF; CDR3nt: TGTGCCAGCAGTGCCGGTATTGGTGGACAAGAGACCCAGTACTTC
abundance: .; j_gene: TRBJ1-4; v_gene: TRBV7-9; d_gene: .; CDR3aa: CASSLGPGVNEKLFF; CDR3nt: TGTGCCAGCAGCTTAGGTCCTGGGGTTAATGAAAAACTGTTTTTT